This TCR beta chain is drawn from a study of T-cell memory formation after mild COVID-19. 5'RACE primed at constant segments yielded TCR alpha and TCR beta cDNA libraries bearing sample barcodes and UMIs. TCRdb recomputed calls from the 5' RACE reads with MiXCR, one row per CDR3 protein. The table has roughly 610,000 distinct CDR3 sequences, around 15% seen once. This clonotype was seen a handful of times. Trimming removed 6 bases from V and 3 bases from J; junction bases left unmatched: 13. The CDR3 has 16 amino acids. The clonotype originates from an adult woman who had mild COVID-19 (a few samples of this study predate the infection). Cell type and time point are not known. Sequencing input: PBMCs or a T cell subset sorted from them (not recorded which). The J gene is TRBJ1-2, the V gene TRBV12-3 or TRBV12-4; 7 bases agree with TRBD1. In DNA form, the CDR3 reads TGTGCCAGCAGATACCGACAGGGCCCGGAAGACTATGGCTACACCTTC. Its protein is CASRYRQGPEDYGYTF.